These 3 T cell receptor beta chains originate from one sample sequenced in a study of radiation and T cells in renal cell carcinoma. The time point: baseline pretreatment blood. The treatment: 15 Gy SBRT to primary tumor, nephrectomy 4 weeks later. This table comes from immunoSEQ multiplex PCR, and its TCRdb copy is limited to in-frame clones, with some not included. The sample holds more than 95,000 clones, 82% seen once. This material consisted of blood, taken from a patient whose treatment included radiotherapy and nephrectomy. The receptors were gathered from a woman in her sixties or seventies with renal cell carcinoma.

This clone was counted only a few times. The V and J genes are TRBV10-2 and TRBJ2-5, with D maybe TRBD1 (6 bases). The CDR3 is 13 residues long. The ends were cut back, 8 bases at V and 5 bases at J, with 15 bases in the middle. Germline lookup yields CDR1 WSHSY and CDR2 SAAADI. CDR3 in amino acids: CASHEGGSETQYF. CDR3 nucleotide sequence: TGCGCCAGCCATGAAGGGGGATCGGAGACCCAGTACTTC.

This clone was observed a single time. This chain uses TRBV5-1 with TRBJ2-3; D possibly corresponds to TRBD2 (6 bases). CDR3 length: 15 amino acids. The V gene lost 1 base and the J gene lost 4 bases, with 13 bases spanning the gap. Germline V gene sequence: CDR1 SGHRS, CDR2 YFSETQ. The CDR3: CASSLSGGMADTQYF. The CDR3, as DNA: TGCGCCAGCAGCTTGTCAGGAGGGATGGCAGATACGCAGTATTTT.

This CDR3 reads CASTRGKGNEQFF. As DNA, the CDR3 is TGTGCCAGTACCAGGGGGAAGGGCAATGAGCAGTTCTTC. The V gene is TRBV28, the J gene TRBJ2-1; TRBD1 aligns across 7 bases. Unmatched junction bases numbered 8, after V lost 9 bases and J lost 6 bases. The CDR3 totals 13 residues. CDR1 and CDR2 (germline): MDHEN, SYDVKM. Full variable domain (rest looked up from reference TRBV28 and TRBJ2-1): DVKVTQSSRYLVKRTGEKVFLECVQDMDHENMFWYRQDPGLGLRLIYFSYDVKMKEKGDIPEGYSVSREKKERFSLILESASTNQTSMYLCASTRGKGNEQFFGPGTRLTVL.